The next 28 T cell receptor beta chains were all read from a single sample in a study of T cell responses to AZD1222 COVID-19 vaccine. Some clones are missing from TCRdb's copy, which holds only in-frame ones; the method was immunoSEQ multiplex PCR. Here the sample spans approximately 35,000 clones, approximately 86% being singletons. The sample in question was peripheral blood, obtained on day 0 of AZD1222 vaccination. All receptors come from an adult in good health.

The chain is built from TRBV28 and TRBJ1-1; D gene ambiguous. There are 12 residues in the CDR3. The V gene's germline CDR1 is MDHEN and CDR2 SYDVKM. Deletions cut 3 bases from V and 8 bases from J, with 10 bases between. The CDR3 nucleotides are TGTGCCAGCAGTTTGTCCAGGCGAGAAGCTTTCTTT. Translating gives CASSLSRREAFF.

This clone appeared once. V is TRBV27 and J is TRBJ2-7; TRBD1 agrees at 7 bases. Germline CDR1 MNHEY, CDR2 SMNVEV (reference sequence). The CDR3 extends over 14 amino acids. J gave up 2 bases and V 5 bases, and 6 bases lay outside the gene matches. The CDR3 here is CASSREQGTYEQYF. CDR3 sequence (DNA): TGTGCCAGCAGTCGCGAACAGGGGACCTACGAGCAGTACTTC.

The chain links TRBV27 to TRBJ1-3; 8 bases map to TRBD1. CDR1 and CDR2 from the germline V gene are MNHEY and SMNVEV (reference sequence). The CDR3 has 16 residues. V was pared by 5 bases and J by 0 bases, with 6 bases of the junction left unmatched. The CDR3 is CASSRTGPSSGNTIYF. In DNA, the CDR3 is TGTGCCAGCAGTAGGACAGGGCCCTCCTCTGGAAACACCATATATTTT.

This clone appeared once. The chain recombines TRBV28 with TRBJ2-7; 7 bases match TRBD2. The CDR3 is 15 amino acids. V lost 3 bases to trimming and J lost 1 base; unmatched junction nucleotides: 6. Germline assignment: CDR1 MDHEN and CDR2 SYDVKM. In nucleotides, the CDR3 is TGTGCCAGCAGTTTCCTTTTGGGGGGGTCCTACGAGCAGTACTTC. Amino acid sequence: CASSFLLGGSYEQYF.

This sequence joins TRBV18 and TRBJ1-3; no definite D call. Germline CDR1 KGHSH, CDR2 LQKENI. CDR3 length: 13 amino acids. With 6 bases removed from V and 0 bases from J, the gap between germline ends came to 6 bases. The DNA for the CDR3 is TGTGCCAGCTCCCCCGCCTCTGGAAACACCATATATTTT. It is translated as CASSPASGNTIYF.

The CDR3 here is CASSSGLGPYEQYF. As DNA, the CDR3 is TGTGCCAGCAGCTCGGGACTCGGGCCCTACGAGCAGTACTTC. V usage is TRBV5-4 and J usage is TRBJ2-7; maybe TRBD2 (6 bases). Germline V CDR1 and CDR2: SGHNT, YYREEE (reference sequence). V was trimmed by 3 bases and J by 2 bases, leaving 12 bases between them. The CDR3 consists of 14 residues.

This clone has just one count. The chain recombines TRBV11-3 with TRBJ1-4; D remains ambiguous. The length of the CDR3 is 14 residues. V lost 7 bases to trimming and J lost 0 bases, with 9 bases between them. Looked up from germline, CDR1 is SGHNT and CDR2 is YENEEA. Here the CDR3 DNA reads TGTGCCAGCACTTCTGGGTCAACTAATGAAAAACTGTTTTTT. Protein sequence: CASTSGSTNEKLFF.

This chain joins TRBV6-5 and TRBJ1-2, with TRBD1 matching 8 bases. The CDR3 runs 14 residues. Germline V gene lookup returns CDR1 MNHEY and CDR2 SVGAGI. V shed 4 bases and J 5 bases; nucleotides not matched to a gene: 6. CDR3: CASSLQGQAYGYTF. The CDR3 DNA reads as TGTGCCAGCAGTTTACAGGGACAGGCTTATGGCTACACCTTC.

The rearrangement links TRBV2 to TRBJ2-5, with TRBD2 identical over 14 bases. Germline V gene lookup returns CDR1 SNHLY and CDR2 FYNNEI. The V and J ends lost 3 bases and 0 bases, in that order; junction bases with no gene match: 6. This CDR3 is built from 18 residues. The CDR3 coding sequence is TGTGCCAGCAGTGAGAAAAGACTAGCGGGGGGGTACCAAGAGACCCAGTACTTC. Translating gives CASSEKRLAGGYQETQYF.

The V call is TRBV18, the J call TRBJ2-7, with 8 bases that match TRBD1. J gave up 3 bases and V 4 bases, and 8 bases lay outside the gene matches. The germline V gene has CDR1 KGHSH and CDR2 LQKENI. The CDR3 has 15 amino acids. The CDR3 loop is CASSRGQGSIYEQYF. The CDR3 coding sequence is TGTGCCAGCTCACGAGGACAGGGAAGTATCTACGAGCAGTACTTC.

CDR3 sequence reads: CATSEFSGTSSYNEQFF. The CDR3 DNA reads TGTGCCACCAGTGAGTTTAGCGGGACGAGCTCCTACAATGAGCAGTTCTTC. V and J are TRBV24-1 and TRBJ2-1; 8 bases are a match to TRBD2. V gave up 4 bases and J gave up 0 bases; unmatched junction bases: 7. CDR1 and CDR2 (germline): KGHDR, SFDVKD. This CDR3 region has 17 residues.

The gene calls are TRBV30 and TRBJ1-4; D is possibly TRBD1 (5 bases). Deletions cut 1 base from V and 10 bases from J, with 19 bases between. The germline gives CDR1 GTSNPN, CDR2 SVGIG (reference sequence). There are 15 residues in the CDR3. The CDR3: CAWSGRQLREGKLFF. The DNA for the CDR3 is TGTGCCTGGAGTGGCCGACAGCTCAGGGAGGGAAAACTGTTTTTT.

This chain uses TRBV13 with TRBJ1-4; D gene uncertain. Looked up from germline, CDR1 is PRHDT and CDR2 is FYEKMQ (reference sequence). Trimming removed 5 bases at V and 8 bases at J, with 9 bases between. This CDR3 spans 12 amino acids. CDR3: CASSLMGEKLFF. The DNA of the CDR3 is TGTGCCAGCAGCCTTATGGGAGAAAAACTGTTTTTT.

This chain joins TRBV4-1 and TRBJ1-1; TRBD1 is a possible D gene (5 bases). Per germline, CDR1 MGHRA and CDR2 YSYEKL. This CDR3 has 14 amino acids. V lost 1 base to trimming and J lost 7 bases, with 13 bases between them. The CDR3 coding sequence is TGCGCCAGCAGCCAAGGGGACGGGGCGATTGAAGCTTTCTTT. Protein product: CASSQGDGAIEAFF.

The chain uses TRBV28 and TRBJ2-4, with TRBD1 matching over 8 bases. The trim removed 4 bases at V and 10 bases at J, leaving 9 bases unmatched. The length of the CDR3 is 14 residues. CDR1 and CDR2 from the germline V gene are MDHEN and SYDVKM. The CDR3 DNA is TGTGCCAGCAGTTCGACAGGGGCCCGTCCAATTCAGTACTTC. It codes for CASSSTGARPIQYF.

As for this clone: At one of its ends the junction is not consistent with the germline gene, which may arise from a read error. The chain recombines TRBV7-7 with TRBJ2-7; D is undetermined. Germline loops: CDR1 SSHAT, CDR2 FNYEAQ (reference sequence). The CDR3 spans 14 residues. The CDR3 sequence: CASSLPAPLDEQYF. The CDR3 DNA sequence: TGTGCTAGCAGCTTGCCGGCCCCTCTGGACGAGCAGTACTTC.

This rearrangement joins TRBV30 to TRBJ1-1; no firm D call. The germline V and J ends were trimmed by 2 bases and 0 bases, with 7 bases remaining between them. The CDR3 spans 13 residues. Germline CDR1 is GTSNPN and CDR2 is SVGIG (reference sequence). The CDR3, as DNA: TGTGCCTGGAGTAGTGGACTGAACACTGAAGCTTTCTTT. Its translation is CAWSSGLNTEAFF.

The gene calls are TRBV6-6 and TRBJ2-7; D may be TRBD1 or TRBD2 (5 bases each). Germline CDR1 reads MNHNY; CDR2 reads SVGAGI (reference sequence). V dropped 6 bases and J dropped 1 base, with 16 bases sitting between them. CDR3 length: 15 residues. The DNA of the CDR3 is TGTGCCAGCAGCCCTCCGGGACGGCAATCCTACGAGCAGTACTTC. This sequence encodes CASSPPGRQSYEQYF.

The V gene is TRBV3-1 (or the pseudogene TRBV3-2), the J gene TRBJ1-6; unclear D gene. The CDR3 is made up of 14 amino acids. Germline V gives CDR1 LGHDT, CDR2 YNNKEL (reference sequence). The V end was cut by 4 bases, the J end by 10 bases, with 14 bases between. The DNA of the CDR3 is TGTGCCAGCAGCCTAAATCCCCCCATGTCACCCCTCCACTTT. Protein: CASSLNPPMSPLHF.

This rearrangement joins TRBV6-2 or TRBV6-3 to TRBJ1-5; D remains unclear. V was pared by 0 bases and J by 1 base, with 7 bases between. The germline gives CDR1 MNHEY, CDR2 SVGEGT. This CDR3 has 15 amino acids. The CDR3 here is CASSYSWGSNQPQHF. The CDR3 DNA follows: TGTGCCAGCAGTTACTCTTGGGGAAGCAATCAGCCCCAGCATTTT.

This chain links TRBV15 with TRBJ1-1; the D is unclear. Germline V CDR1 and CDR2: LNHNV, YYDKDF (reference sequence). V dropped 0 bases and J dropped 4 bases, with 6 bases sitting between them. The CDR3 extends over 13 amino acids. The CDR3 here is CATSRDPATEAFF. The CDR3 bases are TGTGCCACCAGCAGAGATCCCGCCACTGAAGCTTTCTTT.

This sequence joins TRBV3-1 (or the pseudogene TRBV3-2) and TRBJ2-1; 7 bases line up with TRBD1. V was pared by 4 bases and J by 0 bases, with 15 bases of the junction left unmatched. From germline, CDR1 is LGHDT and CDR2 YNNKEL (reference sequence). The CDR3 extends over 19 amino acids. CDR3 region: CASSPTQGQKTSSYNEQFF. In nucleotides, the CDR3 is TGTGCCAGCAGCCCAACCCAGGGACAGAAAACCTCCTCCTACAATGAGCAGTTCTTC.

J is TRBJ1-6 and V is TRBV13, with a possible D match to TRBD1 (5 bases). The CDR3 extends over 14 amino acids. Between the trimmed V and J ends, which lost 2 bases and 7 bases, there was a span of 9 bases. Germline V gene lookup returns CDR1 PRHDT and CDR2 FYEKMQ (reference sequence). CDR3 in amino acids: CASSLSGSNSPLHF. For the CDR3, the DNA is TGTGCCAGCAGCTTATCAGGGTCGAATTCACCCCTCCACTTT.

This chain connects TRBV11-2 to TRBJ1-5, with TRBD1 identical over 7 bases. Germline V gene sequence: CDR1 SGHAT, CDR2 FQNNGV. The CDR3 covers 15 residues. Trimming took 1 base from V and 0 from J; bases not matched to a gene: 0. The CDR3 sequence is CASSLGTGSNQPQHF. The CDR3 DNA reads TGTGCCAGCAGCTTAGGGACAGGTAGCAATCAGCCCCAGCATTTT.

This clone was detected only once. The chain has TRBV11-2 and TRBJ2-1; TRBD2 matches 9 bases. CDR1 is SGHAT, CDR2 FQNNGV, per germline. The J segment lost 4 bases and the V segment lost 0 bases, leaving 4 bases of the junction unmatched. The CDR3 has 16 residues. The CDR3, as DNA: TGTGCCAGCAGCTTAGATGGGCGGGGGGGTTACAATGAGCAGTTCTTC. It specifies CASSLDGRGGYNEQFF.

The chain joins TRBV19 to TRBJ2-1, with 8 bases that match TRBD2. The V segment lost 4 bases and the J segment 9 bases; nucleotides outside the gene matches: 8. The CDR3 is 14 residues long. The germline CDR1 and CDR2 sequences are LNHDA and SQIVND (reference sequence). The CDR3 DNA follows: TGTGCCAGTAGTACTAGCGGGCTACGAGGTGAGCAGTTCTTC. Protein: CASSTSGLRGEQFF. The full variable domain, its missing parts supplied by reference TRBV19 and TRBJ2-1, is DGGITQSPKYLFRKEGQNVTLSCEQNLNHDAMYWYRQDPGQGLRLIYYSQIVNDFQKGDIAEGYSVSREKKESFPLTVTSAQKNPTAFYLCASSTSGLRGEQFFGPGTRLTVL.

This sequence joins TRBV6-4 and TRBJ2-1, with 9 bases aligning to TRBD2. The V segment lost 0 bases and the J segment 3 bases; nucleotides outside the gene matches: 0. The CDR3 is 15 residues long. The germline V gene encodes CDR1 MRHNA and CDR2 SNTAGT. The CDR3 DNA follows: TGTGCCAGCAGTGACTCAGCGGGGGGCTACAATGAGCAGTTCTTC. Residues: CASSDSAGGYNEQFF.

The chain has TRBV11-2 and TRBJ2-7, with D possibly being TRBD1 (6 bases). The germline CDR1 and CDR2 sequences are SGHAT and FQNNGV. Between the trimmed V and J ends, which lost 4 bases and 2 bases, there was a span of 9 bases. This CDR3 spans 13 amino acids. This CDR3 is CASSWGPTYEQYF. As DNA, the CDR3 is TGTGCCAGCAGCTGGGGGCCCACCTACGAGCAGTACTTC. Filled out from reference TRBV11-2 and TRBJ2-7, the complete variable domain reads EAGVAQSPRYKIIEKRQSVAFWCNPISGHATLYWYQQILGQGPKLLIQFQNNGVVDDSQLPKDRFSAERLKGVDSTLKIQPAKLEDSAVYLCASSWGPTYEQYFGPGTRLTVT.